These T cell receptor beta chains were read from a single sample in a study of shared clonotypes between healthy human individuals. Clones were sequenced by immunoSEQ multiplex PCR, and TCRdb holds only the in-frame ones, with some missing. The sample has 1.6 million or so clones, about 96% seen once; the top ten hold approximately 1.2%. Sequenced material: naive CD4+ T cells sorted from blood. These receptors were taken from a man between 25 and 39 years old in good health. Each CDR3 is given without its conserved first and last residue.

>TRBV28
AINSGGTGELF
>TRBV5-4
ASSLKGQFTEAF
>TRBV12-2
ASRLSGRATETQY
>TRBV7-8
ASSVRWTTTDTQY
>TRBV7-9
ASSLTSGSGNEQF
>TRBV25-1
ASSELRGLSNEKLF
>TRBV5-1
ASSSEPGTYQPQH
>TRBV7-8
ASSQYPGQLIYNEQF
>TRBV7-2
ASSRMGQNTEAF
>TRBV9
ASSVGASGSDTQY
>TRBV15
ATSRERQGPYEQY
>TRBV2
ASSEAVSWNEQY
>TRBV11-3
ASSLAGPDEQF
>TRBV5-4
ASSLAGQMNTEAF
>TRBV28
ASSFGGANYGYT
>TRBV19
ASSLNSYYEQY
>TRBV19
ASSIGLGQETQY
>TRBV27
ASSSGRETSYEQY
>TRBV10-1
ASSGGQGATDEQY
>TRBV7-9
ASSLTGGGEKLF
>TRBV9
ASSVLGRPDYEQY
>TRBV10-2
ASSPFSYNEQF
>TRBV15
ATEEKGSYNEQF
>TRBV5-4
ASSLGGSSTDTQY
>TRBV5-1
ASSLAGTGQETQY
>TRBV9
ASSVLRGTGAKSGANVLT